Below, one TCR beta chain is given with its context. Its antigen remains unidentified. Germline loops: CDR1 SGDLS, CDR2 YYNGEE. V lost 0 bases to trimming and J lost 0 bases, with 4 bases between them. This CDR3 has 14 residues. Produced via immunoSEQ multiplex PCR; TCRdb's table is partial and in-frame only. The table has about 40,000 clones, about nine tenths seen once. Time point given: week 5, during vaccination. Every single dose of the vaccine, 300 ug of mutant IDH1 20-mer peptide, came with topical imiquimod. The donors' diagnosis was new WHO grade 3 or 4 astrocytoma that was IDH1-mutant and ATRX-lost. The data derive from a study of a mutant IDH1 vaccine in newly diagnosed glioma. About the research overall: Eight vaccine injections were given to patients in weeks 1, 3, 5, 7, 11, 15, 19 and 23. Patients arrived already treated with radiotherapy, temozolomide, or both, most having had both. General observations from the study: Seemingly, top peripheral T cell clonotype changes bore no relation to pseudoprogression.

The sequencing used PBMCs, collected from a glioma patient whose treatment included an IDH1 peptide vaccine. The chain couples TRBV9 to TRBJ2-1, with D uncertain. The sequence was obtained from a man aged 50 to 59 with glioma. CDR3 loop: CASSVVSSYNEQFF. The CDR3 DNA sequence: TGTGCCAGCAGCGTAGTGAGCTCCTACAATGAGCAGTTCTTC. The full variable domain, in which reference TRBV9 and TRBJ2-1 provide the parts outside the CDR3, is DSGVTQTPKHLITATGQRVTLRCSPRSGDLSVYWYQQSLDQGLQFLIQYYNGEERAKGNILERFSAQQFPDLHSELNLSSLELGDSALYFCASSVVSSYNEQFFGPGTRLTVL.